One and the same sample provided the 5 T cell receptor beta chains below, sequenced in a study of T cells in Graves' hyperthyroidism and ophthalmopathy. RNA transcripts served as the template for amplifying TCR beta CDR3 regions. RT-PCR in the first round (using the HTBI primer set) targeted the TCR CDR3. TCRdb reprocessed the multiplex PCR reads with MiXCR, giving one entry per CDR3 protein. The sample has about 640,000 distinct CDR3 sequences, 14% seen once. Sample: blood. The receptors come from a woman in her forties or fifties with Graves' ophthalmopathy.

Notes on this clonotype: One junction end does not reproduce the germline sequence, and a read error may be involved. The chain recombines TRBV7-2 with TRBJ2-3; 7 nucleotides agree with TRBD1. CDR1 and CDR2 from the germline V gene are SGHTA and FQGNSA. This CDR3 contains 14 residues. Here the CDR3 DNA reads TGCGCCAGCAGCCAAGGGGGACAGACAGATACGCAGTATTTT. It is translated as CASSQGGQTDTQYF.

This clonotype was counted at least ten times. This chain connects TRBV7-9 to TRBJ1-5, with a possible D match to TRBD1 (6 bases). The CDR3 sequence is 14 residues long. Trimming took 5 bases from V and 6 from J, leaving 14 bases between them. Germline V gene lookup returns CDR1 SEHNR and CDR2 FQNEAQ (reference sequence). The CDR3 DNA is TGTGCCAGCAGCCCCTCGGGGGGCGGTCAGCCCCAGCATTTT. It yields the protein CASSPSGGGQPQHF.

The V gene is TRBV4-3, the J gene TRBJ2-2, with 8 bases that match TRBD2. The CDR3 totals 18 residues. Germline CDR1 LGHNA, CDR2 YSLEER. V gave up 0 bases and J gave up 4 bases; unmatched junction bases: 10. The CDR3 sequence: CASSQEVVGAGVTGELFF. The CDR3 DNA reads TGCGCCAGCAGCCAAGAGGTAGTGGGAGCGGGAGTCACCGGGGAGCTGTTTTTT.

The V call is TRBV15, the J call TRBJ1-5; 9 positions agree with TRBD1. Germline CDR1 LNHNV, CDR2 YYDKDF (reference sequence). The CDR3 contains 19 residues. The trim removed 3 bases at V and 3 bases at J, leaving 15 bases unmatched. CDR3 sequence: CATSSARTGDIGANQPQHF. CDR3 DNA: TGTGCCACCAGCAGTGCCCGGACAGGGGACATCGGTGCCAATCAGCCCCAGCATTTT.

This clonotype was seen a handful of times. This chain links TRBV7-9 with TRBJ2-1; D unresolved. CDR1 is SEHNR, CDR2 FQNEAQ, per germline (reference sequence). This CDR3 region has 14 residues. V gave up 3 bases and J gave up 1 base, with 7 bases separating them. DNA of the CDR3: TGTGCCAGCAGCTTCTTGGATTCCTACAATGAGCAGTTCTTC. Encoded protein: CASSFLDSYNEQFF.